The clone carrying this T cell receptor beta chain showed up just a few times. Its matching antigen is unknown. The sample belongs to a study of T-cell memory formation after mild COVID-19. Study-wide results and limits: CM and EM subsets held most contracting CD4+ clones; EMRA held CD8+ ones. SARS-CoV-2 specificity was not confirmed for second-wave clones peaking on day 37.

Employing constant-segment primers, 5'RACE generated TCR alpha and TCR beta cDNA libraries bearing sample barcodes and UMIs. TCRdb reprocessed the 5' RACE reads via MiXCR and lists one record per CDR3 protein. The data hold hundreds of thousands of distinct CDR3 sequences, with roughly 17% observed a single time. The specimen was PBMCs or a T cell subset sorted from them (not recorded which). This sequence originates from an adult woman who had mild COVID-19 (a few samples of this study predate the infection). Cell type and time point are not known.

The CDR3 reads CASRGALAAGANVLTF. The DNA for the CDR3 is TGTGCCAGCAGGGGTGCTTTAGCGGCTGGGGCCAACGTCCTGACTTTC. The chain has TRBV12-3 or TRBV12-4 and TRBJ2-6, with D perhaps matching TRBD2 (6 bases). Trimming took off 6 bases at V and 2 bases at J, with 14 bases between the two ends. This CDR3 comprises 16 residues.